Below, 8 T cell receptor beta chains from the same sample are listed, as sequenced in a study of shared clonotypes between healthy human individuals. This table comes from immunoSEQ multiplex PCR, and its TCRdb copy is limited to in-frame clones, with some not included. The repertoire consists of about half a million clones, with more than 75% occurring once and the leading ten covering roughly 13%. Sequencing was carried out using PBMCs. The receptors come from a woman between 40 and 50 years old in good health. Some clones in this sample may be carry-over from other donors' samples.

The chain combines TRBV19 with TRBJ1-2, with D maybe TRBD1 (5 bases). The CDR3 runs 16 residues. Looked up from germline, CDR1 is LNHDA and CDR2 is SQIVND (reference sequence). Trimming left V 7 bases short and J 3 bases short, with 21 bases between. CDR3 loop: CASIDGGRNTDYGYTF. The CDR3 DNA sequence: TGTGCCAGTATCGACGGGGGAAGGAACACTGACTATGGCTACACCTTC.

This chain joins TRBV10-3 and TRBJ2-1, with 9 bases that match TRBD2. V shed 11 bases and J 7 bases; nucleotides not matched to a gene: 9. CDR1 and CDR2 from the germline V gene are ENHRY and SYGVKD. This CDR3 spans 13 amino acids. The CDR3 region has the DNA TGTGCCGCCAGGGGGGCGGGAGGGAATGAGCAGTTCTTC. Residues: CAARGAGGNEQFF.

This chain uses TRBV11-3 with TRBJ2-2, with 9 bases aligning to TRBD1. The V segment lost 11 bases and the J segment 4 bases; nucleotides outside the gene matches: 20. This CDR3 is built from 18 residues. Germline CDR1 is SGHNT and CDR2 is YENEEA. This chain's CDR3 is CAGGQGTQGVRRTGELFF. Here the CDR3 DNA reads TGTGCCGGGGGACAGGGAACGCAGGGGGTCCGACGCACCGGGGAGCTGTTTTTT.

This sequence joins TRBV4-3 and TRBJ2-3; the D gene could be TRBD1 or TRBD2 (5 bases each). CDR1 LGHNA and CDR2 YSLEER come from the germline V gene. Trimming removed 0 bases from V and 3 bases from J, with 13 bases in between. The CDR3 extends over 16 amino acids. The CDR3 region has the DNA TGCGCCAGCAGCCAAGACGGGACGCACAATACAGATACGCAGTATTTT. Its translation: CASSQDGTHNTDTQYF.

The rearrangement joins TRBV11-2 to TRBJ1-2, with D unclear. Germline values: CDR1 SGHAT, CDR2 FQNNGV. This CDR3 contains 15 residues. Trimming removed 5 bases from V and 8 bases from J, with 21 bases in between. CDR3 sequence: CASSAIEVGPGGYTF. DNA for the CDR3: TGTGCCAGCAGCGCCATCGAAGTGGGCCCTGGGGGCTACACCTTC.

This clone came up a few times. The CDR3 DNA reads as TGTGCCAGCAGGGCCCCCTTGAGGTACGATGAGCAGTTCTTC. Translating it yields CASRAPLRYDEQFF. This chain links TRBV28 with TRBJ2-1; no reliable D call. CDR3 length: 14 amino acids. Germline CDR1 reads MDHEN; CDR2 reads SYDVKM. The V and J ends lost 6 bases and 8 bases respectively, with 17 bases between them.

This clone turned up a few times. The chain is built from TRBV30 and TRBJ2-7, with 11 bases aligning to TRBD2. V lost 2 bases to trimming and J lost 2 bases; unmatched junction nucleotides: 8. Germline CDR1 GTSNPN, CDR2 SVGIG (reference sequence). The CDR3 consists of 16 residues. CDR3 sequence (DNA): TGTGCCTGGAGTTCTTACCAGACTAGCGGGACCTACGAGCAGTACTTC. Its translation: CAWSSYQTSGTYEQYF.

The chain uses TRBV7-8 and TRBJ2-1; tentative D call: TRBD1 (6 bases). Trimming took 1 base from V and 2 from J, leaving 9 bases between them. Germline lookup yields CDR1 SGHVS and CDR2 FQNEAQ. There are 15 residues in the CDR3. The CDR3 is CASSLGWGPYNEQFF. The CDR3 DNA is TGTGCCAGCAGCTTAGGGTGGGGGCCCTACAATGAGCAGTTCTTC.